What follows describes a single T cell receptor beta chain. This sample was included in a study of blood T cell repertoires in COVID-19. The V end was cut by 8 bases, the J end by 1 base, with 15 bases between. Germline V gives CDR1 SNHLY, CDR2 FYNNEI. The CDR3 sequence is 14 residues long. TCRdb's copy holds only in-frame clones and misses some; the assay was immunoSEQ multiplex PCR. The sample shows 150,000 to 160,000 clones, roughly 84% of them seen only once. This receptor was obtained from a woman in her forties or fifties with acute or convalescent COVID-19. This chain joins TRBV2 and TRBJ2-7; possibly TRBD1 for D (6 bases). The sample comprised peripheral blood. CDR3 nucleotides: TGTGCCAGCGTGAGGGAAGGGGGATCCTACGAGCAGTACTTC. Its protein is CASVREGGSYEQYF.